These 21 T cell receptor beta chains originate from one sample sequenced in a study of cytomegalovirus exposure and HLA in healthy donors. PCR primers comprised 60 Vbeta and 13 Jbeta primers. Sequencing was performed with immunoSEQ multiplex PCR; in TCRdb, only in-frame clones are kept and a portion is missing. The repertoire holds under 85,000 clones, with more than 75% as singletons. Sequenced: PBMCs. All receptors come from a man between 18 and 35 years old in good health and CMV-seronegative.

The chain carries TRBV28 and TRBJ1-4, with a tentative D call TRBD1 (6 bases). The CDR3 is 14 amino acids. Germline CDR1 MDHEN, CDR2 SYDVKM. Trimming stripped 6 bases from V and 8 bases from J, with 16 bases between. The chain's CDR3 is CASRRGSGVEKLFF. The CDR3 nucleotides are TGTGCCAGCAGGCGGGGGTCAGGGGTCGAAAAACTGTTTTTT.

Remarks on this clone: One end of the junction varies from germline; a read error may be responsible. The sample has other DNA sequences that encode this CDR3 too. This rearrangement joins TRBV9 to TRBJ2-5; TRBD2 agrees at 8 bases. CDR3 size: 15 residues. Germline V gene data show CDR1 as SGDLS and CDR2 as YYNGEE. CDR3 in amino acids: CASSVGRGGAETQYF. The CDR3 nucleotides read TGCGCCAGCAGCGTAGGTCGGGGGGGCGCGGAGACCCAGTACTTC.

The CDR3 loop is CASSAGTTGIQHTQYF. DNA of the CDR3: TGTGCCAGCAGCGCGGGAACAACAGGGATTCAGCATACGCAGTATTTT. The V gene is TRBV9, the J gene TRBJ2-3, with D perhaps matching TRBD1 (6 bases). The CDR3 is 16 residues long. Looked up from germline, CDR1 is SGDLS and CDR2 is YYNGEE. Between the trimmed V and J ends, which lost 3 bases and 7 bases, there was a span of 21 bases. The full variable domain, its missing parts supplied by reference TRBV9 and TRBJ2-3, is DSGVTQTPKHLITATGQRVTLRCSPRSGDLSVYWYQQSLDQGLQFLIQYYNGEERAKGNILERFSAQQFPDLHSELNLSSLELGDSALYFCASSAGTTGIQHTQYFGPGTRLTVL.

The J gene is TRBJ2-2, the V gene TRBV6-1, with 9 bases lining up with TRBD2. From germline, CDR1 is MNHNS and CDR2 SASEGT. The ends lost 4 bases at V and 4 bases at J; junction bases unmatched: 13. CDR3 size: 18 residues. The CDR3 protein is CASSALAGTSLGTGELFF. Here the CDR3 DNA reads TGTGCCAGCAGTGCCCTCGCTGGGACTAGCTTGGGCACCGGGGAGCTGTTTTTT.

This clone was seen only a few times. The chain couples TRBV9 to TRBJ2-2; D is perhaps TRBD2 (5 bases). V gave up 0 bases and J gave up 1 base, with 13 bases separating them. Germline values: CDR1 SGDLS, CDR2 YYNGEE. The CDR3 runs to 17 residues. In DNA, the CDR3 is TGTGCCAGCAGCGTAGGCGGGCTCAGGCAGAACACCGGGGAGCTGTTTTTT. Translating gives CASSVGGLRQNTGELFF.

This chain connects TRBV28 to TRBJ2-3, with 10 nucleotides matching TRBD1. Unmatched junction bases numbered 14, after V lost 5 bases and J lost 0 bases. Germline lookup yields CDR1 MDHEN and CDR2 SYDVKM. The CDR3 is 19 amino acids. For the CDR3, the DNA is TGTGCCAGCAGTCCCCAGATCGGGACAGGGGTTTGGAGCACAGATACGCAGTATTTT. It translates to CASSPQIGTGVWSTDTQYF.

The genes are TRBV28 and TRBJ1-2, with D maybe TRBD1 (6 bases). The V and J ends lost 3 bases and 0 bases respectively, with 11 bases between them. Germline-derived CDR1 and CDR2 are MDHEN and SYDVKM. The CDR3 spans 15 residues. The CDR3 sequence: CASSLRQAPNYGYTF. The CDR3 nucleotides read TGTGCCAGCAGTTTGAGACAGGCCCCTAACTATGGCTACACCTTC.

This chain connects TRBV9 to TRBJ2-3; the match to TRBD2 covers 8 bases. This CDR3 contains 15 residues. Germline V gives CDR1 SGDLS, CDR2 YYNGEE. V lost 2 bases, J lost 4 bases, and 6 bases stayed unmatched. The chain's CDR3 is CASSVRTSFSDTQYF. The CDR3 DNA is TGTGCCAGCAGCGTGAGGACTAGCTTTTCAGATACGCAGTATTTT.

This clone appeared a few times. The rearrangement joins TRBV5-4 to TRBJ1-2; no clear D. The germline V gene has CDR1 SGHNT and CDR2 YYREEE (reference sequence). This CDR3 comprises 13 residues. Trimming removed 0 bases from V and 6 bases from J, with 9 bases in between. The CDR3 region has the DNA TGTGCCAGCAGCTTGGTGGCAGGTAATGGCTACACCTTC. The encoded protein is CASSLVAGNGYTF. The full variable domain, its missing parts supplied by reference TRBV5-4 and TRBJ1-2, is ETGVTQSPTHLIKTRGQQVTLRCSSQSGHNTVSWYQQALGQGPQFIFQYYREEENGRGNFPPRFSGLQFPNYSSELNVNALELDDSALYLCASSLVAGNGYTFGSGTRLTVV.

The chain combines TRBV11-2 with TRBJ2-2; a possible D gene is TRBD2 (6 bases). V lost 6 bases and J lost 8, with 7 bases in between. The length of the CDR3 is 11 residues. Germline V gene data show CDR1 as SGHAT and CDR2 as FQNNGV. Written as DNA, the CDR3 is TGTGCCAGCAGGGCGGGAGGGGAGCTGTTTTTT. This translates into CASRAGGELFF.

The chain joins TRBV29-1 to TRBJ2-2; 8 positions agree with TRBD2. From germline, CDR1 is SQVTM and CDR2 ANQGSEA. The CDR3 is made up of 14 amino acids. V lost 4 bases to trimming and J lost 5 bases; unmatched junction nucleotides: 6. Written as DNA, the CDR3 is TGCAGCGTTGGCCCGGGGGGGGATACCGGGGAGCTGTTTTTT. Encoded protein: CSVGPGGDTGELFF.

V and J are TRBV18 and TRBJ2-3, with 11 bases fitting TRBD2. The CDR3 is 16 amino acids. The germline CDR1 and CDR2 sequences are KGHSH and LQKENI. The V segment lost 3 bases and the J segment 2 bases; nucleotides outside the gene matches: 4. CDR3 DNA: TGTGCCAGCTCACCCGGACTAGCGGGTTTCACAGATACGCAGTATTTT. This encodes CASSPGLAGFTDTQYF.

This rearrangement joins TRBV6-6 to TRBJ1-3; 9 nucleotides align to TRBD1. The junction had 5 bases not matched to a gene; V was cut back by 2 bases and J by 3 bases. This CDR3 is built from 16 residues. The V gene's germline CDR1 is MNHNY and CDR2 SVGAGI (reference sequence). The CDR3 is CASSYTPGQGGNTIYF. CDR3 DNA: TGTGCCAGCAGTTACACCCCGGGACAGGGTGGAAACACCATATATTTT.

The chain has TRBV9 and TRBJ2-3; 7 bases agree with TRBD2. In germline, CDR1 is SGDLS, CDR2 YYNGEE. The CDR3 consists of 15 residues. Losses at the gene ends were 4 bases for V and 1 base for J; bases not matched to a gene: 6. In DNA, the CDR3 is TGTGCCAGCAGCATACGGGGGGACGGCACAGATACGCAGTATTTT. It codes for CASSIRGDGTDTQYF. Combining the CDR3 with reference TRBV9 and TRBJ2-3 gives the whole variable domain DSGVTQTPKHLITATGQRVTLRCSPRSGDLSVYWYQQSLDQGLQFLIQYYNGEERAKGNILERFSAQQFPDLHSELNLSSLELGDSALYFCASSIRGDGTDTQYFGPGTRLTVL.

On this clone: Germline is not matched at one junction end, which may reflect a read error. This sequence joins TRBV18 and TRBJ2-7, with D perhaps TRBD2 (6 bases). CDR3 length equals 14 residues. CDR1 is KGHSH and CDR2 is LQKENI in the germline V gene. The DNA for the CDR3 is TGTGCCAGCTCCCCACTCGGAGGGTCTGGTGAGCAGTACTTC. As protein: CASSPLGGSGEQYF.

The chain links TRBV7-2 to TRBJ1-3; TRBD1 is a possible D gene (5 bases). The CDR3 spans 15 residues. The germline gives CDR1 SGHTA, CDR2 FQGNSA. Trimming took 4 bases from V and 2 from J, leaving 12 bases between them. CDR3 sequence reads: CASSSTTGAGNTIYF. The DNA for the CDR3 is TGTGCCAGCAGCTCCACTACAGGAGCTGGAAACACCATATATTTT.

This clone appeared a single time. The chain employs TRBV7-3 and TRBJ2-3, with 10 bases lining up with TRBD2. The V segment lost 5 bases and the J segment 2 bases; nucleotides outside the gene matches: 4. CDR1 and CDR2 (germline): SGHTA, FQGTGA. The CDR3 runs 15 residues. The CDR3 DNA is TGTGCCAGCAGCAAAGCGGGGGGGGACACAGATACGCAGTATTTT. It encodes CASSKAGGDTDTQYF.

The chain couples TRBV7-2 to TRBJ2-5; the match to TRBD2 covers 15 bases. Germline lookup yields CDR1 SGHTA and CDR2 FQGNSA. The CDR3 consists of 17 residues. V shed 3 bases and J 4 bases; nucleotides not matched to a gene: 6. CDR3 sequence (DNA): TGTGCCAGCAGCTTCAGGACTAGCGGGGGGGCACGAGAGACCCAGTACTTC. Its protein is CASSFRTSGGARETQYF.

The CDR3 DNA sequence: TGTGCCAGCAGTGAAGGACCCAACAGGGAAGGAGGCTACACCTTC. Translating it yields CASSEGPNREGGYTF. The chain carries TRBV2 and TRBJ1-2; D is perhaps TRBD1 (6 bases). The CDR3 sequence is 15 residues long. Germline V lookup: CDR1 SNHLY, CDR2 FYNNEI. V was pared by 1 base and J by 8 bases, with 17 bases between.

The chain combines TRBV6-1 with TRBJ2-5; the match to TRBD1 covers 9 bases. The CDR3 is made up of 16 amino acids. J was trimmed by 1 base and V by 2 bases; bases with no gene match: 5. CDR1 and CDR2 (germline): MNHNS, SASEGT. The CDR3, as DNA: TGTGCCAGCAGTGAACGGGACAGGGAAATCCAAGAGACCCAGTACTTC. It yields the protein CASSERDREIQETQYF.

This clone was seen only once. This chain links TRBV10-1 with TRBJ1-5, with D hard to call. The V end lost 0 bases, the J end lost 3 bases, and 12 bases lay between the germline ends. This CDR3 region has 16 residues. Germline loops: CDR1 WNHNN, CDR2 SYGVQD (reference sequence). For the CDR3, the DNA is TGCGCCAGCAGTGAGTCGAACGAGCCTATCAATCAGCCCCAGCATTTT. This sequence encodes CASSESNEPINQPQHF.